One and the same sample provided the 28 T cell receptor beta chains below, sequenced in a study of T-cell reconstitution after alpha-beta-depleted transplantation in children. Unique molecular identifiers were used in preparing the TCRbeta library. MiXCR, run by TCRdb on the PCR reads, gives a single entry per CDR3 protein. This table holds 200,000 to 300,000 distinct CDR3 sequences, around 11% found once. The sample consisted of PBMCs from the stem cell graft donor, taken from the stem cell graft. These receptors were collected from a human donor who donated a stem cell graft to a child with acute lymphoblastic leukemia.

This clonotype was counted many times. V and J are TRBV6-1 and TRBJ1-3; no definite D call. V was trimmed by 6 bases and J by 0 bases, leaving 15 bases between them. The CDR3 has 16 amino acids. From germline, CDR1 is MNHNS and CDR2 SASEGT. CDR3 amino acids: CASRPSGVSSGNTIYF. In DNA form, the CDR3 reads TGTGCCAGCAGACCCTCCGGGGTCAGCTCTGGAAACACCATATATTTT.

This clonotype was seen repeatedly, ten times or more. The rearrangement joins TRBV20-1 to TRBJ2-7; D is uncertain. Per germline, CDR1 DFQATT and CDR2 SNEGSKA (reference sequence). Trimming removed 8 bases from V and 0 bases from J, with 14 bases in between. There are 13 residues in the CDR3. CDR3 amino acids: CSTNRANSYEQYF. CDR3 nucleotide sequence: TGCAGTACAAACCGGGCTAACTCCTACGAGCAGTACTTC.

This clonotype was counted at least ten times. The rearrangement joins TRBV20-1 to TRBJ2-5, with TRBD2 matching 12 bases. Germline V gives CDR1 DFQATT, CDR2 SNEGSKA (reference sequence). V was pared by 5 bases and J by 3 bases, with 4 bases of the junction left unmatched. This CDR3 region has 14 residues. The CDR3 sequence: CSASTSGRKETQYF. The CDR3 coding sequence is TGCAGTGCTTCGACTAGCGGGAGAAAAGAGACCCAGTACTTC.

This clonotype has at least ten counts. This chain joins TRBV5-6 and TRBJ2-6; no definite D call. The V gene's germline CDR1 is SGHDT and CDR2 YYEEEE. This CDR3 region has 15 residues. The germline V and J ends were trimmed by 3 bases and 2 bases, with 9 bases remaining between them. Here the CDR3 DNA reads TGTGCCAGCAGCTCCTGGACGGCTGGGGCCAACGTCCTGACTTTC. Protein: CASSSWTAGANVLTF.

Many counts were recorded for this clonotype. The J gene is TRBJ2-7, the V gene TRBV6-5; perhaps TRBD2 as D (5 bases). Deletions cut 0 bases from V and 4 bases from J, with 19 bases between. The germline CDR1 and CDR2 sequences are MNHEY and SVGAGI. The CDR3 totals 17 residues. For the CDR3, the DNA is TGTGCCAGCAGTTACTCAGCTGGGAACACGGACTTTTACGAGCAGTACTTC. It codes for CASSYSAGNTDFYEQYF.

V gene TRBV15 combines with J gene TRBJ2-5; TRBD2 matches at 10 bases. CDR1 is LNHNV, CDR2 YYDKDF, per germline (reference sequence). The V gene end was trimmed by 5 bases and the J gene end by 5 bases; junction bases not matched to a gene: 8. The CDR3 is 15 residues long. Here the CDR3 DNA reads TGTGCCACCAGCTGGAGCGGGGGGGCCCGGGAGACCCAGTACTTC. Amino acids: CATSWSGGARETQYF.

This clonotype came up many times. V gene TRBV20-1 combines with J gene TRBJ2-1; either TRBD1 or TRBD2 may fit D (5 bases each). The V gene's germline CDR1 is DFQATT and CDR2 SNEGSKA (reference sequence). CDR3 length: 16 amino acids. V gave up 0 bases and J gave up 4 bases, with 16 bases separating them. The CDR3 loop reads CSAREAGTPRYNEQFF. The CDR3 nucleotides read TGCAGTGCTAGAGAGGCCGGGACCCCGCGTTACAATGAGCAGTTCTTC.

This clonotype has just a few counts. The V and J genes are TRBV7-2 and TRBJ2-1; 10 positions agree with TRBD2. In germline, CDR1 is SGHTA, CDR2 FQGNSA. The CDR3 is 15 amino acids. The V and J ends lost 5 bases and 4 bases, in that order; junction bases with no gene match: 5. The CDR3 DNA follows: TGTGCCAGCAGCCTAATAGCGGGGGGTTACAATGAGCAGTTCTTC. The encoded protein is CASSLIAGGYNEQFF.

The V gene is TRBV29-1, the J gene TRBJ2-1; 13 nucleotides agree with TRBD2. The CDR3 length is 16 residues. Germline lookup yields CDR1 SQVTM and CDR2 ANQGSEA. J gave up 9 bases and V 4 bases, and 12 bases lay outside the gene matches. This chain's CDR3 is CSVVGTSGTRVGEQFF. DNA for the CDR3: TGCAGCGTTGTAGGGACTAGCGGGACAAGAGTGGGTGAGCAGTTCTTC.

This clonotype has at least ten counts. V usage is TRBV6-2 or TRBV6-3 and J usage is TRBJ2-3, with a tentative D call TRBD1 (5 bases). Trimming removed 4 bases at V and 3 bases at J, with 11 bases between. Germline values: CDR1 MNHEY, CDR2 SVGEGT. The CDR3 runs to 14 residues. CDR3 nucleotide sequence: TGTGCCAGCAGTTCCTTAGGGGCGACAGATACGCAGTATTTT. Its translation is CASSSLGATDTQYF.

In this sample, this clonotype turned up many times. The chain joins TRBV7-9 to TRBJ1-4, with D perhaps matching TRBD1 (5 bases). CDR1 is SEHNR and CDR2 is FQNEAQ in the germline V gene (reference sequence). The CDR3 has 14 residues. Trimming removed 4 bases from V and 7 bases from J, with 13 bases in between. The chain's CDR3 is CASSSREGSEKLFF. The CDR3 bases are TGTGCCAGCAGCTCACGCGAGGGGAGTGAAAAACTGTTTTTT.

This clonotype has at least ten counts. V and J are TRBV7-9 and TRBJ2-2; D is perhaps TRBD2 (5 bases). The CDR3 is 16 amino acids. Germline loops: CDR1 SEHNR, CDR2 FQNEAQ (reference sequence). Deletions cut 3 bases from V and 4 bases from J, with 15 bases between. CDR3 sequence (DNA): TGTGCCAGCAGCTTCACGGACTGGACGACCACCGGGGAGCTGTTTTTT. It specifies CASSFTDWTTTGELFF.

A note on this clonotype: Given a much more abundant clone one base away, this may be a read error. The chain joins TRBV9 to TRBJ2-7, with 12 bases lining up with TRBD1. Germline CDR1 is SGDLS and CDR2 is YYNGEE. The CDR3 runs 14 residues. V lost 3 bases, J lost 10 bases, and 8 bases stayed unmatched. The CDR3 nucleotides are TGTGCCAGCAGCGAGGGACAGGGGGCTGGCGACCAGTACTTC. Residues: CASSEGQGAGDQYF.

This clonotype showed up many times. The chain's CDR3 is CASTKAPGGQVGELFF. CDR3 DNA: TGTGCCAGCACAAAGGCCCCCGGAGGGCAGGTCGGGGAGCTGTTTTTT. V usage is TRBV12-3 or TRBV12-4 and J usage is TRBJ2-2; the D gene is possibly TRBD2 (6 bases). Trimming cost V 7 bases and J 7 bases, with 22 bases left between them. CDR3 length equals 16 residues.

Ten or more counts support this clonotype. V usage is TRBV5-1 and J usage is TRBJ2-7, with D perhaps assigned TRBD1 or TRBD2 (5 bases each). CDR1 is SGHRS and CDR2 is YFSETQ in the germline V gene. Trimming removed 5 bases from V and 0 bases from J, with 15 bases in between. The CDR3 contains 15 residues. The CDR3 nucleotides are TGCGCCAGCAGGATAGCCGGGACGACCTCCTACGAGCAGTACTTC. Protein: CASRIAGTTSYEQYF.

This clonotype was detected many times. The V and J genes are TRBV28 and TRBJ1-1, with 7 bases identical to TRBD1. Trimming removed 3 bases from V and 1 base from J; junction bases left unmatched: 5. Germline CDR1 and CDR2: MDHEN and SYDVKM. The CDR3 sequence is 15 residues long. The CDR3 coding sequence is TGTGCCAGCAGTTTCGGGACAGCTACGAACACTGAAGCTTTCTTT. It codes for CASSFGTATNTEAFF.

This clonotype has at least ten counts. The chain combines TRBV7-9 with TRBJ2-7, with a weak D call TRBD2 (6 bases). CDR1 and CDR2 (germline): SEHNR, FQNEAQ (reference sequence). The CDR3 extends over 15 amino acids. V lost 5 bases, J lost 3 bases, and 17 bases lay in between. The CDR3 DNA is TGTGCCAGCAGCCCATACGAGTTGGGGGGCTACGAGCAGTACTTC. It specifies CASSPYELGGYEQYF.

This clonotype was seen many times. The chain uses TRBV5-1 and TRBJ2-3; TRBD2 agrees at 7 bases. V lost 4 bases, J lost 0 bases, and 5 bases stayed unmatched. The CDR3 consists of 15 residues. In germline, CDR1 is SGHRS, CDR2 YFSETQ. Here the CDR3 reads CASSRTRSSTDTQYF. As DNA, the CDR3 is TGCGCCAGCAGCCGGACTAGAAGTAGCACAGATACGCAGTATTTT.

This clonotype has a count of ten or more. The CDR3 loop is CSVWTSGRDEQYF. The CDR3 nucleotides read TGCAGCGTCTGGACTAGCGGGCGCGACGAGCAGTACTTC. The chain recombines TRBV29-1 with TRBJ2-7; 11 bases agree with TRBD2. CDR3 length equals 13 residues. The junction had 6 bases not matched to a gene; V was cut back by 6 bases and J by 5 bases. Germline assignment: CDR1 SQVTM and CDR2 ANQGSEA.

Concerning this clonotype itself: This may come from a read error, since a much larger clone is one base off. Lacking the conserved final phenylalanine or tryptophan, this CDR3 likely reflects a read error. The J gene is TRBJ2-7, the V gene TRBV5-6; 9 bases match TRBD1. J gave up 2 bases and V 1 base, and 4 bases lay outside the gene matches. The V gene's germline CDR1 is SGHDT and CDR2 YYEEEE. The CDR3 totals 15 residues. CDR3 sequence reads: CASSLPDRGPYEQYL. The DNA of the CDR3 is TGTGCCAGCAGCTTGCCGGACAGGGGACCCTACGAGCAGTACTTG.

This sequence joins TRBV20-1 and TRBJ2-5, with D perhaps TRBD2 (5 bases). The CDR3 has 13 amino acids. Germline V gives CDR1 DFQATT, CDR2 SNEGSKA (reference sequence). Deletions cut 5 bases from V and 4 bases from J, with 14 bases between. CDR3 in amino acids: CSAPRSSRETQYF. CDR3 nucleotide sequence: TGCAGTGCTCCCCGATCTAGCAGAGAGACCCAGTACTTC.

As to this clonotype: Being one base from a much bigger clone, this may be a read error. V and J are TRBV28 and TRBJ1-2; D remains ambiguous. The CDR3 is 11 amino acids. Germline V gene data show CDR1 as MDHEN and CDR2 as SYDVKM. CDR3 sequence reads: CASTNGYGDTF. The DNA for the CDR3 is TGTGCCAGCACCAATGGATATGGCGACACCTTC.

This clonotype was seen only once. No DNA is shown, since the ends of the CDR3 on it are uncertain; the CDR3 is the one TCRdb lists. The CDR3 is CASSSSGQSIDEQYF. The chain recombines TRBV9 with TRBJ2-7; the tabulated D call, TRBD1, remains unverified against the DNA. The CDR3 spans 15 residues, counting both ends. CDR1 is SGDLS and CDR2 is YYNGEE in the germline V gene.

This clonotype was recorded many times. This chain links TRBV11-2 with TRBJ2-3; D is ambiguous. The CDR3 is 11 amino acids. The V end was cut by 5 bases, the J end by 6 bases, with 6 bases between. Germline CDR1 reads SGHAT; CDR2 reads FQNNGV. The CDR3 here is CASSPYDTQYF. CDR3 nucleotide sequence: TGTGCCAGCAGCCCGTATGATACGCAGTATTTT.

This clonotype has ten or more counts. The chain joins TRBV10-3 to TRBJ1-2; D might be TRBD1 (5 bases). The CDR3 sequence is 15 residues long. Germline V lookup: CDR1 ENHRY, CDR2 SYGVKD. Trimming cost V 6 bases and J 0 bases, with 14 bases left between them. For the CDR3, the DNA is TGTGCCATCAGCCCCCAGGGACGGACTAACTATGGCTACACCTTC. This translates into CAISPQGRTNYGYTF.

Ten or more counts support this clonotype. This chain joins TRBV5-1 and TRBJ2-3; TRBD1 agrees at 7 bases. The CDR3 length is 16 residues. J gave up 1 base and V 0 bases, and 5 bases lay outside the gene matches. CDR1 and CDR2 from the germline V gene are SGHRS and YFSETQ. The CDR3 reads CASSLVGQAGTDTQYF. CDR3 coding DNA: TGCGCCAGCAGCTTGGTCGGACAGGCTGGCACAGATACGCAGTATTTT.

This clonotype was detected ten times or more. The chain carries TRBV15 and TRBJ1-4; 8 bases match TRBD1. The CDR3 spans 15 residues. V shed 1 base, J shed 7 bases, and the junction held 5 bases outside the gene matches. The germline gives CDR1 LNHNV, CDR2 YYDKDF (reference sequence). The CDR3 spells CATSRGQGNFEKLFF. In DNA form, the CDR3 reads TGTGCCACCAGCAGAGGACAGGGGAATTTTGAAAAACTGTTTTTT.

This clonotype has ten or more counts. This sequence joins TRBV4-3 and TRBJ2-2; D perhaps matches TRBD1 (5 bases). CDR1 and CDR2 from the germline V gene are LGHNA and YSLEER. The CDR3 loop spans 15 amino acids. V was cut by 3 bases and J by 6 bases, with 14 bases left in between. The CDR3 DNA reads TGCGCCAGCAGCCAGCGGCTCCAAGGGGCCGGGGAGCTGTTTTTT. It specifies CASSQRLQGAGELFF.